What follows describes a single T cell receptor beta chain. The antigen it recognizes is unknown. No much larger clone exists at a distance of one base, and base qualities are not known. Sample treatment or condition, as interpreted from the label and publication: live attenuated yellow fever vaccine strain. At each blood-draw timepoint, two biological replicates of bulk PBMCs were collected. A standard Ficoll-Paque protocol was used to isolate PBMCs from peripheral blood. TriZol was used to extract RNA from bulk PBMCs, from CD4 and CD8 fractions, and from dextramer-positive and dextramer-negative fractions. This sample is part of a study of T cells after yellow fever vaccination (dated by TCRdb to between 2018 and 2021). Turning to the overall study: Libraries from fractions with low cell numbers were prepared with the SMART-Seq v4 Ultra Low Input RNA kit. To follow T-cell clones before and after primary and booster YFV17D yellow fever vaccination, bulk TCR alpha and beta repertoires were sequenced over time. The cohort comprised two healthy male donors, one aged 18 to 30 and one aged 30 to 40 years. Blood samples were taken at several timepoints before and after primary and secondary immunization, and bulk PBMC replicates and cell subsets were isolated.

TCR cDNA was synthesized by 5'RACE template switching, which introduced a universal primer site and unique molecular identifiers. Priming of cDNA synthesis was performed from both the TCR alpha and TCR beta constant segments. Two PCR steps were used to amplify libraries, with sample barcodes and sequencing adapters being added in the second step. Sequencing of the libraries was done on either Illumina HiSeq 2500 (2x100 bp) or NovaSeq (2x150 bp). The study's processing was this. Reads were demultiplexed and collapsed into UMI consensus sequences with MIGEC, and V(D)J alignment was performed with MiXCR. Clonotypes responding to the vaccine were identified with edgeR on replicate PBMC samples, with the criteria of FDR below 0.01 and a log2 fold change above 5 up to day 15. Each bulk clonotype received a CD4 or CD8 identity based on whether the sequenced CD4 or CD8 repertoire contained that clonotype at higher abundance. TCRdb applied fastp at Q25 and MiXCR to the public reads, then kept only in-frame beta chains. Records with the same CDR3 protein are collapsed into one entry carrying the most frequent genes and DNA. Clone size and V and J calls follow TCRdb, not the original study. The sample table holds about 400,000 distinct CDR3 sequences, of which roughly 10% were seen once. Around 18% of the sample is taken by the ten largest.

Trimming removed 9 bases from V and 2 bases from J, leaving 15 bases between the germline ends. CDR1 KGHDR and CDR2 SFDVKD were looked up in the germline V gene. The CDR3 measures 15 amino acids from cysteine to phenylalanine. Only the CDR3 portion is preserved as DNA: 45 bases, with reading frame beginning at the first base. General conclusions and limits of the study: Compared with the primary T-cell response, the secondary T-cell response was weaker but faster, peaking on day 5 rather than day 15. After the booster, most clones that had expanded after primary vaccination were detected again (almost 97% of CD4 and roughly nine tenths of CD8), suggesting broad maintenance of memory. FACS-sorted repertoires could contain abundant contaminating clonotypes from the bulk population, so computational filtering was required. Because only a couple of donors were included in the study, the extent to which the findings can be generalized is limited. A small share of clonotypes was detected in both CD4 and CD8 compartments, with the overlap likely arising from convergent recombination.

The chain employs TRBV24-1 and TRBJ2-2; the D gene remains uncertain. Sample: PBMCs, taken on the day of the first yellow fever vaccination. This sequence was found in a man between 18 and 29 years old who received the YFV17D yellow fever vaccine. The CDR3 protein: CATPWFGPNTGELFF. The base sequence is TGTGCCACCCCTTGGTTCGGGCCAAACACCGGGGAGCTGTTTTTT.